Described below is a single T cell receptor (beta chain) sequence and its context. Methods used by the authors: From reference gene primer amplification, estimates of nucleated cell counts were derived. TCRdb keeps only in-frame clones here, not all; method: immunoSEQ multiplex PCR. The DNA gave D and trimming, while V, J and clone size come from that table. The table lists around 160,000 clones, approximately 81% of them singletons. Germline CDR1 SGHNT, CDR2 YENEEA. The ends were cut back, 5 bases at V and 0 bases at J, with 17 bases in the middle. The CDR3 sequence is 16 residues long. This specimen comes from a study of blood T cell repertoires in COVID-19. At the level of the study: The origin of the acute and convalescent COVID-19 samples was the United States, Italy and Spain. T cells, B-cell-depleted T cells, or PBMCs provided the cDNA or gDNA that served as material.

Sequencing was done on a sample of peripheral blood. The clonotype comes from a human donor in a cohort sampled during active COVID-19. The chain couples TRBV11-3 to TRBJ2-7; no clear D gene. CDR3 in DNA: TGTGCCAGCAGCATTAGCCGCTCCTATAGCTCCTACGAGCAGTACTTC. This codes for CASSISRSYSSYEQYF.